A selection of T cell receptor beta chains follows, all from one sample in a study of cytomegalovirus exposure and HLA in healthy donors. This table comes from immunoSEQ multiplex PCR, and its TCRdb copy is limited to in-frame clones, with some not included. The sample records 150,000 to 180,000 clones, about 88% being singletons. Sequenced input: PBMCs. Receptor source: a man between 18 and 35 years old in good health and CMV-seropositive. The CDR3 runs from the conserved cysteine through the conserved F or W. The order of the fields is D gene, clone size, V gene, CDR3 length, J gene, CDR3 protein, CDR3 DNA. The D gene is left open where the match is weak. Size is omitted from some rows. Given values are once, few, many or a class for expanded clones.

>NA|NA|TRBV5-1|15|TRBJ2-2
CASMDAPRGTGELFF
TGCGCCAGCATGGACGCCCCTAGAGGGACCGGGGAGCTGTTTTTT
>TRBD1|NA|TRBV13|15|TRBJ2-1
CASSLTGGNFNEQFF
TGTGCCAGCAGCCTGACAGGGGGAAATTTCAATGAGCAGTTCTTC
>TRBD1|NA|TRBV9|17|TRBJ2-4
CASSAPGTGLAKNIQYF
TGTGCCAGCAGCGCCCCGGGGACAGGATTAGCCAAAAACATTCAGTACTTC
>NA|NA|TRBV5-8|15|TRBJ1-4
CASTPGSIKNEKLFF
TGTGCCAGCACCCCCGGGAGTATTAAAAATGAAAAACTGTTTTTT
>NA|NA|TRBV5-1|15|TRBJ2-5
CASSSPSSVQETQYF
TGCGCCAGCAGCTCGCCCTCTAGCGTTCAAGAGACCCAGTACTTC
>NA|NA|TRBV2|13|TRBJ2-1
CASSEDRDNEQFF
TGTGCCAGCAGTGAAGACCGGGACAATGAGCAGTTCTTC
>TRBD1|once|TRBV11-2|15|TRBJ2-7
CASSLASGTGVEQYF
TGTGCCAGCAGCTTAGCCTCCGGGACAGGGGTCGAGCAGTACTTC
>NA|NA|TRBV5-6|11|TRBJ2-3
CASSLADTQYF
TGTGCCAGCAGCCTAGCGGATACGCAGTATTTT
>NA|once|TRBV15|14|TRBJ1-2
CATSSSLENYGYTF
TGTGCCACCAGCAGTAGCCTGGAAAATTATGGCTACACCTTC
>TRBD1|NA|TRBV9|15|TRBJ2-7
CASSRGQGSSYEQYF
TGTGCCAGCAGCAGGGGACAGGGAAGCTCCTACGAGCAGTACTTC
>TRBD2|NA|TRBV11-2|18|TRBJ2-2
CASSRGRLAGDLTGELFF
TGTGCCAGCAGCAGGGGCCGGCTAGCGGGGGACCTGACCGGGGAGCTGTTTTTT
>NA|NA|TRBV2|14|TRBJ1-3
CASLSGLGVGTIYF
TGTGCCAGCCTATCAGGGTTAGGGGTTGGCACCATATATTTT
>TRBD1|few|TRBV10-3|13|TRBJ1-2
CAIRRQGLYGYTF
TGTGCCATCAGGAGACAGGGTCTCTATGGCTACACCTTC
>TRBD2|NA|TRBV6-1|15|TRBJ2-7
CASSVGAGGSYEQYF
TGTGCCAGCAGTGTTGGAGCGGGAGGGTCCTACGAGCAGTACTTC
>NA|NA|TRBV29-1|14|TRBJ2-7
CSVVPRSYGGEQYF
TGCAGCGTTGTCCCCAGGTCCTATGGGGGGGAGCAGTACTTC
>TRBD2|NA|TRBV7-9|16|TRBJ2-7
CASSLAPAGSKYEQYF
TGTGCCAGCAGCTTAGCTCCAGCGGGGAGCAAATACGAGCAGTACTTC
>NA|NA|TRBV6-6|13|TRBJ2-3
CASGGSATDTQYF
TGTGCCAGCGGAGGATCTGCCACAGATACGCAGTATTTT